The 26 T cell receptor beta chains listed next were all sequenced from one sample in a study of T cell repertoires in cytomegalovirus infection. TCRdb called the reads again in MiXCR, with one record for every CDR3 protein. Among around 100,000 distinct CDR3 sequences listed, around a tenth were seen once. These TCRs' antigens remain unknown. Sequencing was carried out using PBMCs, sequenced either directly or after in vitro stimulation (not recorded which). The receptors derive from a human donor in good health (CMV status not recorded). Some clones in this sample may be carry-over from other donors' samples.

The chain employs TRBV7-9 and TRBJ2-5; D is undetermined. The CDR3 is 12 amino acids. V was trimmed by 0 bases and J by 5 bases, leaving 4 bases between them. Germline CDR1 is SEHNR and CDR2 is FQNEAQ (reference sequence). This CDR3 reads CASSLAAETQYF. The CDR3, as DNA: TGTGCCAGCAGCTTAGCTGCGGAGACCCAGTACTTC.

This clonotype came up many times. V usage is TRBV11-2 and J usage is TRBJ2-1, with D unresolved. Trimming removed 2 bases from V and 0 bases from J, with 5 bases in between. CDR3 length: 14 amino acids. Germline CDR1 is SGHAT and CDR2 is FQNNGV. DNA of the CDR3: TGTGCCAGCAGCTTAAGGAGCTCCTACAATGAGCAGTTCTTC. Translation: CASSLRSSYNEQFF.

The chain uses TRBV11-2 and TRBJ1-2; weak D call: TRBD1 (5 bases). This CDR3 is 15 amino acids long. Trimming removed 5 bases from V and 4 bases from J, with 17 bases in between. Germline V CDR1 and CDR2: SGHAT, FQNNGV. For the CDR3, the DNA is TGTGCCAGCAGCGACCGACGAGGGGCCGGCTATGGCTACACCTTC. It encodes CASSDRRGAGYGYTF.

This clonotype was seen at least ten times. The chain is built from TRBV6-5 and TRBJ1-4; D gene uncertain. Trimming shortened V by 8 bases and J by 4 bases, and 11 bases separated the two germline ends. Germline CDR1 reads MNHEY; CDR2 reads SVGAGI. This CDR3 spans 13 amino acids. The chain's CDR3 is CASRSGNNEKLFF. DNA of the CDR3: TGTGCCAGCCGGTCAGGCAATAATGAAAAACTGTTTTTT.

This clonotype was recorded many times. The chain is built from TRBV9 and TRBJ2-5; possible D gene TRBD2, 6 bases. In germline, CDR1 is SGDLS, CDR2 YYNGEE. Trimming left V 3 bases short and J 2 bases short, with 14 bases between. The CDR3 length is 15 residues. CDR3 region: CASSAGTRGQETQYF. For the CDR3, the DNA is TGTGCCAGCAGCGCCGGGACTCGGGGTCAAGAGACCCAGTACTTC.

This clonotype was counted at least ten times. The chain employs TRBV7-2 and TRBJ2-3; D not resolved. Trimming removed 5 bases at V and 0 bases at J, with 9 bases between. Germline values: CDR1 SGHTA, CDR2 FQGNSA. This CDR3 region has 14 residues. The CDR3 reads CASSIDGSTDTQYF. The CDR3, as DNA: TGTGCCAGCAGCATAGACGGAAGCACAGATACGCAGTATTTT.

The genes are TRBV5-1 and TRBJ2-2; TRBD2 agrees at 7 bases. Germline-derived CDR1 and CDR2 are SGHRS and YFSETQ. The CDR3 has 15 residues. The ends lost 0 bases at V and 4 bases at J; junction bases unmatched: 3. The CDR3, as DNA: TGCGCCAGCAGCTTGGACTGGGGGGGCACCGGGGAGCTGTTTTTT. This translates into CASSLDWGGTGELFF.

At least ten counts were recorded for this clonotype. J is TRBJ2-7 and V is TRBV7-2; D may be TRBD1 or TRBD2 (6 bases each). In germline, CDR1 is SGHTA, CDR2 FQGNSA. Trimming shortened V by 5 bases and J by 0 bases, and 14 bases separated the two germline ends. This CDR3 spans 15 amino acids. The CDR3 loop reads CASSKGGLGSYEQYV. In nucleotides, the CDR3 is TGTGCCAGCAGCAAGGGGGGATTAGGCTCCTACGAGCAGTACGTC.

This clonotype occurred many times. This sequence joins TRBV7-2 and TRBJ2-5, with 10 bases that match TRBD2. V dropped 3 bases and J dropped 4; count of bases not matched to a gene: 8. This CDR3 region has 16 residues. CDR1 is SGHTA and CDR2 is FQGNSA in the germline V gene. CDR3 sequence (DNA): TGTGCCAGCAGCTTCCTAGGCGCTAGCGGGGGAGAGACCCAGTACTTC. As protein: CASSFLGASGGETQYF.

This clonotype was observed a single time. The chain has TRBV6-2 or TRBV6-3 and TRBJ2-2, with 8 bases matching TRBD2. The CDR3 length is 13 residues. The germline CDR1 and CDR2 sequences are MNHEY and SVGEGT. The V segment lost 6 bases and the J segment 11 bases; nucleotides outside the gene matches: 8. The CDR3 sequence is CASRKLAEVELFF. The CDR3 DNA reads TGTGCCAGCAGGAAACTAGCGGAGGTCGAGCTGTTTTTT.

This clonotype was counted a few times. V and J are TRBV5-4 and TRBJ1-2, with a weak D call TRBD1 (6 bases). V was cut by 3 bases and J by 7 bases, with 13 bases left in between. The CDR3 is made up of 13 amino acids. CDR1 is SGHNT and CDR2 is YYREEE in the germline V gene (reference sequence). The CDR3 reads CASSSQPQGGYTF. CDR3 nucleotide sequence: TGTGCCAGCAGCTCACAACCACAGGGTGGCTACACCTTC.

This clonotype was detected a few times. CDR3 in DNA: TGTGCCACCAACCTAGCGGGAGCGTCCAATGAGCAGTTCTTC. Residues: CATNLAGASNEQFF. This sequence joins TRBV19 and TRBJ2-1; 10 nucleotides match TRBD2. Germline trimming cut 10 bases from V and 6 bases from J; bases unmatched to any gene: 9. There are 14 residues in the CDR3. Germline CDR1 LNHDA, CDR2 SQIVND (reference sequence). The full variable domain, its missing parts supplied by reference TRBV19 and TRBJ2-1, is DGGITQSPKYLFRKEGQNVTLSCEQNLNHDAMYWYRQDPGQGLRLIYYSQIVNDFQKGDIAEGYSVSREKKESFPLTVTSAQKNPTAFYLCATNLAGASNEQFFGPGTRLTVL.

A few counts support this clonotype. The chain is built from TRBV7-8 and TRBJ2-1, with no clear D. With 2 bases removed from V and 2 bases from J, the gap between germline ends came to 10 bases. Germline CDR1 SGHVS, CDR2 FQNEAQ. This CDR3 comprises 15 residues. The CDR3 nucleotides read TGTGCCAGCAGCTTAATGGGCCCTACCTACAATGAGCAGTTCTTC. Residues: CASSLMGPTYNEQFF.

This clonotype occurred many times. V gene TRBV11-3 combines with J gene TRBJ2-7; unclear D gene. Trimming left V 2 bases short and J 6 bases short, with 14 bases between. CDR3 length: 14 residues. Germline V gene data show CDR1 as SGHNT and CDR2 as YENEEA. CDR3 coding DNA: TGTGCCAGCAGCTTACCTTCCGCTATTGGCGAGCAGTACGTC. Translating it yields CASSLPSAIGEQYV.

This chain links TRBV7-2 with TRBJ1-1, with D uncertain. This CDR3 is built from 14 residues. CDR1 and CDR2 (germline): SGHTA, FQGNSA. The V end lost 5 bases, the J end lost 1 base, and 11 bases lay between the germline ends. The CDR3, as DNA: TGTGCCAGCAGCGTCGGTCAGGCGAACACTGAAGCTTTCTTT. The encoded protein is CASSVGQANTEAFF.

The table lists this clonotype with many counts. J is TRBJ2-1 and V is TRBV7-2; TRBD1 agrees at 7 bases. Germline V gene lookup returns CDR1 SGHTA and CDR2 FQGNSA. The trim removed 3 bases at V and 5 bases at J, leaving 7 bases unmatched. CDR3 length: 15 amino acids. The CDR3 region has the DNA TGTGCCAGCAGCTTCGTTAACAGGGGAAACAATGAGCAGTTCTTC. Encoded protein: CASSFVNRGNNEQFF.

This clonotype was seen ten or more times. DNA for the CDR3: TGTGCCAGCAGCTCGCGCTACCGACAGGGAGGGGGATTTGGCAATCAGCCCCAGCATTTT. Translation: CASSSRYRQGGGFGNQPQHF. The genes are TRBV7-8 and TRBJ1-5; 7 positions match TRBD1. V trimming: 4 bases; J trimming: 2 bases; junction bases outside the gene matches: 20. The CDR3 is made up of 20 amino acids. Germline CDR1 is SGHVS and CDR2 is FQNEAQ.

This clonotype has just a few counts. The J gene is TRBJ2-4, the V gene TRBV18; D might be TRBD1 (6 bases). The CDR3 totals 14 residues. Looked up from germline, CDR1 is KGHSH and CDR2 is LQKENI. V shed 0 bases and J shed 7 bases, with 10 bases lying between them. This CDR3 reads CASSPPQGRNIQYF. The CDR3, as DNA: TGTGCCAGCTCACCACCACAGGGTCGGAACATTCAGTACTTC.

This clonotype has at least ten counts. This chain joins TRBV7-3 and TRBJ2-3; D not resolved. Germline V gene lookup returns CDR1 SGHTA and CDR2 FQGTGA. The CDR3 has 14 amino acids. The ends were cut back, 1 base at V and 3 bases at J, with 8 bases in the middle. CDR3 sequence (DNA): TGTGCCAGCAGCTTAAGCGCCGGTACAGATACGCAGTATTTT. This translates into CASSLSAGTDTQYF.

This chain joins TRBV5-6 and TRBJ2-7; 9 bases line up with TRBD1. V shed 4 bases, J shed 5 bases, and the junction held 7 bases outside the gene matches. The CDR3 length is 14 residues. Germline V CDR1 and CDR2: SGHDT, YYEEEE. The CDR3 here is CASSSGTGFNEQYV. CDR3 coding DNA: TGTGCCAGCAGCAGCGGGACAGGGTTTAACGAGCAGTACGTC.

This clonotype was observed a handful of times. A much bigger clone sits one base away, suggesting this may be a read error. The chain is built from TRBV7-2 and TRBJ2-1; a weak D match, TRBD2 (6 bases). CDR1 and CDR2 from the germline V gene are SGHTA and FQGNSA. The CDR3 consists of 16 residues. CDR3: CASSLVGLSSYNDQFF. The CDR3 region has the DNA TGTGCCAGCAGCTTAGTCGGACTAAGCTCCTACAATGACCAGTTCTTC.

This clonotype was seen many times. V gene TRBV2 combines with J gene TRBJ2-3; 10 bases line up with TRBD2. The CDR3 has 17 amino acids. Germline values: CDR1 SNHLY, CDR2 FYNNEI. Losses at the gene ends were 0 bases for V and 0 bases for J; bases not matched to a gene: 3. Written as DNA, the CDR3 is TGTGCCAGCAGTGAAGCTGGACTAGCGGTTAGCACAGATACGCAGTATTTT. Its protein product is CASSEAGLAVSTDTQYF.

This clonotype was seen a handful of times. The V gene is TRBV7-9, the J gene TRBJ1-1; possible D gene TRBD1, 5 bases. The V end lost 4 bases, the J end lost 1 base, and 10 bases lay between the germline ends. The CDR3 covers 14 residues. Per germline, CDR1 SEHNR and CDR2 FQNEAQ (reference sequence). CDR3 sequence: CASSSSTGNTEAFF. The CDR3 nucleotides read TGTGCCAGCAGCTCTTCAACAGGGAACACTGAAGCTTTCTTT.

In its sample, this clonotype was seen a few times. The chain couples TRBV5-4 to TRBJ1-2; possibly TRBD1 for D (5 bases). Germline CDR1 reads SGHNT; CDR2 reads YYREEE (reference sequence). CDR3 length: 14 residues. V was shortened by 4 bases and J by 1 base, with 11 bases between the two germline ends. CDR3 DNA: TGTGCCAGCAGCCCCGGGGGGGATAACTATGGCTACACCTTC. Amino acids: CASSPGGDNYGYTF.

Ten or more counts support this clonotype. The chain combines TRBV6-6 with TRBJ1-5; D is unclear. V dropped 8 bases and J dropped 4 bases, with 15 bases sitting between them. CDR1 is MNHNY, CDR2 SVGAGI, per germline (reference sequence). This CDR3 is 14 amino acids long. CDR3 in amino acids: CASSVADRNQPQHF. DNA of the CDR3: TGTGCCAGCTCGGTGGCAGACCGAAATCAGCCCCAGCATTTT.

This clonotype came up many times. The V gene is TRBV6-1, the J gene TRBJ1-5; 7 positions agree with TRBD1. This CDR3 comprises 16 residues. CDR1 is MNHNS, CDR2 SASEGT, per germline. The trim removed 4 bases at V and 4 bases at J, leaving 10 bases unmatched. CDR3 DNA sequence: TGTGCCAGCAGTGCCCATGGGACAGCCGAAAATCAGCCCCAGCATTTT. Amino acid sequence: CASSAHGTAENQPQHF.